The clone carrying this T cell receptor beta chain has just one count. The sample is drawn from a study of tumour-infiltrating T cells in Burkitt lymphoma. Study-level information: All epidemiological Burkitt lymphoma subtypes were represented in the cohort. Overall and progression-free survival were predicted by productive clonality.

V was clipped by 4 bases and J by 1 base; unmatched bases: 3. Germline CDR1 and CDR2: SGHRS and YFSETQ. This CDR3 spans 15 amino acids. Using immunoSEQ multiplex PCR, the repertoire was profiled, and TCRdb retains in-frame clones only, with some absent. The table has 46,000 or so clones, 30% to 40% seen once. The chain has TRBV5-1 and TRBJ1-4, with 8 nucleotides matching TRBD1. This TCR came from a human donor with Burkitt lymphoma. The sample was tumor tissue. Written as DNA, the CDR3 is TGCGCCAGCAGCAAACAGGGGGGAACTAATGAAAAACTGTTTTTT. Translating it yields CASSKQGGTNEKLFF.